This T cell receptor (beta chain) was identified during a study of cytomegalovirus exposure and HLA in healthy donors. PCR used 60 Vbeta primers and 13 Jbeta primers. Measured with immunoSEQ multiplex PCR; TCRdb has only the in-frame clones, and not every one. The table records fewer than 250,000 clones, about four fifths of them present only once. The germline V and J ends were trimmed by 7 bases and 0 bases, with 13 bases remaining between them. The CDR3 is 15 residues long. Per germline, CDR1 SNHLY and CDR2 FYNNEI. This sequence was found in a man in his forties in good health and CMV-seropositive. This chain joins TRBV2 and TRBJ2-1; D ambiguous. Sequenced sample: PBMCs. CDR3 region: CASTDGAISYNEQFF. The CDR3 DNA is TGTGCCAGCACCGATGGAGCAATCTCCTACAATGAGCAGTTCTTC.